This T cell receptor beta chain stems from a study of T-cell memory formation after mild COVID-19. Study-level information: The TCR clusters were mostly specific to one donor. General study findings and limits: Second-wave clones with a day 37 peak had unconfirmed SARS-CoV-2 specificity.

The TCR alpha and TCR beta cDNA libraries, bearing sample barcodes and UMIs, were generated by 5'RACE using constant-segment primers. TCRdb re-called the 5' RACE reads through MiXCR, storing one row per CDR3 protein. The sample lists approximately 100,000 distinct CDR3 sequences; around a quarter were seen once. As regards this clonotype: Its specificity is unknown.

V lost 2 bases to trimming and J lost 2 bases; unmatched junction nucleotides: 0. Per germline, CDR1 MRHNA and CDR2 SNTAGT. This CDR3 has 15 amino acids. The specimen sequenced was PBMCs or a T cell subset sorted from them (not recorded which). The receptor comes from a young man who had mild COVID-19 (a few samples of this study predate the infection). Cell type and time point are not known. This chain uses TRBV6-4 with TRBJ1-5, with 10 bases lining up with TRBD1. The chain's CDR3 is CASSDGTGGNQPQHF. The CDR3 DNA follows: TGTGCCAGCAGTGACGGGACAGGGGGCAATCAGCCCCAGCATTTT.